A single sample gave rise to the 8 T cell receptor beta chains below, sequenced in a study of blood T cell repertoires in COVID-19. Libraries were prepared by immunoSEQ multiplex PCR; TCRdb keeps only in-frame clonotypes and omits some of them. The sample includes about 49,000 clones, 77% of them seen just once. The sequenced material came from peripheral blood. The receptors stem from a man between 65 and 85 years old with active or convalescent COVID-19.

The chain joins TRBV21-1 to TRBJ2-3; TRBD2 reflects the table's D call only, with no check against the DNA. TRBV21-1 is recorded as a pseudogene. This CDR3 is built from 16 residues. CDR3 in DNA: TGTGCCAGCAGCAAAGTCCTAGCGGGGGTTTCAGATACGCAGTATTTT. Amino acids: CASSKVLAGVSDTQYF.

The chain is built from TRBV9 and TRBJ2-1, with a possible D match to TRBD2 (6 bases). Trimming stripped 0 bases from V and 16 bases from J, with 14 bases between. Germline V gene lookup returns CDR1 SGDLS and CDR2 YYNGEE. The CDR3 runs 12 residues. CDR3 in DNA: TGTGCCAGCAGCGTAGGCGGGGAAGATCCATTCTTC. It codes for CASSVGGEDPFF.

The rearrangement joins TRBV27 to TRBJ1-2; D not resolved. CDR1 MNHEY and CDR2 SMNVEV come from the germline V gene (reference sequence). Trimming stripped 7 bases from V and 3 bases from J, with 9 bases between. This CDR3 has 12 amino acids. The CDR3: CASKAEDYGYTF. The CDR3 DNA reads as TGTGCCAGCAAGGCCGAGGACTATGGCTACACCTTC.

The V and J genes are TRBV4-3 and TRBJ1-1, with D hard to call. Germline-derived CDR1 and CDR2 are LGHNA and YSLEER. The V end lost 0 bases, the J end lost 2 bases, and 4 bases lay between the germline ends. The CDR3 totals 13 residues. The DNA for the CDR3 is TGCGCCAGCAGCCAAGACCTTAACACTGAAGCTTTCTTT. As protein: CASSQDLNTEAFF.

The chain combines TRBV6-5 with TRBJ1-6; D is perhaps TRBD1 (5 bases). CDR3 size: 14 residues. V was clipped by 5 bases and J by 8 bases, with 13 bases between them. Looked up from germline, CDR1 is MNHEY and CDR2 is SVGAGI. CDR3 coding DNA: TGTGCCAGCAGTCTCAGGGTGGCGGATTCACCCCTCCACTTT. This sequence encodes CASSLRVADSPLHF.

The chain links TRBV12-3 or TRBV12-4 to TRBJ1-1, with D unresolved. The CDR3 spans 11 residues. Deletions cut 0 bases from V and 7 bases from J, with 3 bases between. DNA for the CDR3: TGTGCCAGCAGTTTAGCCTATGAAGCTTTCTTT. Translating it yields CASSLAYEAFF.

The gene calls are TRBV9 and TRBJ2-1, with 9 bases aligning to TRBD2. V was pared by 0 bases and J by 8 bases, with 9 bases of the junction left unmatched. The CDR3 consists of 16 residues. Germline values: CDR1 SGDLS, CDR2 YYNGEE. Here the CDR3 DNA reads TGTGCCAGCAGCGTAGCTGGGGCTAGCGGGGTCGATGAGCAGTTCTTC. Translating gives CASSVAGASGVDEQFF.

This sequence joins TRBV10-3 and TRBJ1-2; D might be TRBD1 (6 bases). CDR3 length: 16 residues. The V gene's germline CDR1 is ENHRY and CDR2 SYGVKD. V lost 3 bases and J 3 bases, leaving 17 bases between the germline ends. The CDR3 DNA is TGTGCCATCAGTGATCCTCACAGGGTATGGGACTATGGCTACACCTTC. Amino acids: CAISDPHRVWDYGYTF.